This T cell receptor (beta chain) was retrieved from a study of T cell responses to AZD1222 COVID-19 vaccine. Study-wide results and limits: White British donors predominated, females outnumbered males, and clonal diversity was possibly underestimated.

As to this clone: Its target is not known.

TCRdb's copy holds only in-frame clones and misses some; the assay was immunoSEQ multiplex PCR. This table holds nearly 110,000 clones, 90% to 95% found once. V shed 3 bases and J shed 6 bases, with 6 bases lying between them. In germline, CDR1 is KGHSH, CDR2 LQKENI. The CDR3 runs 12 residues. J is TRBJ2-1 and V is TRBV18; TRBD2 is a possible D gene (5 bases). The material sequenced was peripheral blood, taken on day 0 of AZD1222 vaccination. The clonotype was recovered from an adult in good health. CDR3 nucleotide sequence: TGTGCCAGCTCACCGGCGGGCAATGAGCAGTTCTTC. Protein product: CASSPAGNEQFF. Full variable domain (rest looked up from reference TRBV18 and TRBJ2-1): NAGVMQNPRHLVRRRGQEARLRCSPMKGHSHVYWYRQLPEEGLKFMVYLQKENIIDESGMPKERFSAEFPKEGPSILRIQQVVRGDSAAYFCASSPAGNEQFFGPGTRLTVL.